This T cell receptor beta chain was observed in a study of CD8 T cells in Susac syndrome (dated by TCRdb to about 2019). A note on the overall study: Among the sequenced Susac syndrome patients, about 6 had clinically active disease and fewer than 10 were in clinical remission. At blood withdrawal, Susac syndrome patients were therapy-naive, treated with corticosteroids (with IVIg additionally given to some), or treated with IVIg alone. Whether CD8+ T cell activation and differentiation in Susac syndrome was antigen driven was tested using repertoire sequencing. The clonality of the CD8+ T cell repertoire was compared across 12 healthy donors, about 14 Susac syndrome patients and around 16 multiple sclerosis patients.

High-throughput TCR beta sequencing profiled peripheral blood CD8+ and CD4+ T cells from healthy donors, Susac syndrome patients and multiple sclerosis patients. Recently defined diagnostic criteria for definite or probable disease were met by the Susac syndrome patients. Bulk CD8+ and CD4+ T cells were purified by magnetic negative isolation, while CD8+ TEMRA cells were enriched using FACS. Blood was collected in EDTA tubes and processed within 24 hours, with PBMCs isolated through density gradient centrifugation. PBMCs destined for TCR sequencing were cryopreserved in liquid nitrogen and later thawed in a 37 °C water bath. A purity of at least 90% was achieved for sorted or isolated CD4+, CD8+ and CD8+ TEMRA cells. RNA was extracted using the RNeasy kit, and roughly 0.5 to 1 microgram was reverse transcribed with random hexamers. TCR beta CDR3 regions were amplified with the immunoSEQ multiplex PCR assay covering 54 Vbeta and 13 Jbeta segments. PCR amplification bias was corrected using a synthetic template baseline for primer optimization and computational correction. Under the source paper's analysis protocol: Reads were annotated to V, D and J genes per IMGT and analyzed with immunoSEQ Analyzer, keeping only productive sequences. Clonality was computed as one minus Shannon entropy normalized by log2 of the number of productive unique sequences. Public and private clones were assessed among the 100 most prevalent clones of each patient and control. Clones were defined as Susac-specific if absent from the healthy and MS cohorts, from around 1,000 published viral clones and from other ImmuneACCESS disease sequences. TCRdb cleaned the public reads at Q25 with fastp, built clones with MiXCR and kept in-frame beta chains. A single entry per CDR3 protein holds the most common genes and DNA from its merged rows. TCRdb's processing, not the authors', yielded these V and J calls. For this sample there are 100,000 to 110,000 distinct CDR3 sequences; roughly 96% appear just once. The leading ten clones occupy 0.3% of the sample.

About this clonotype: The specificity of this receptor is unknown. Base qualities were left out, and no much larger clone turns up one base away.

General findings and caveats noted by the study authors: The number of individuals in the TCR sequencing and HLA analysis was recognized as being relatively small. Some 15 Susac-specific public clones were identified in the total CD8+ repertoire, and four or five Susac-specific public clones were identified in the CD8+ TEMRA repertoire. Susac syndrome CD8+ repertoires showed clonal expansion, highest in CD8+ TEMRA cells and greater in clinically active than remitting patients.

The sequence derives from a human donor with Susac syndrome. The sequencing sample was made of CD8+ T cells from PBMCs.

In nucleotide form, the sequence is TGCAGTGCTAGAGGAACAGGGGCTGTCTACGAGCAGTACTTC. Its coded protein is CSARGTGAVYEQYF. The sequence links TRBV20-1 to TRBJ2-7, with 7 junctional bases fitting TRBD1. Spanning cysteine to phenylalanine, the CDR3 consists of 14 amino acids. Just CDR3 DNA is preserved here, 42 bases in frame from base 1. For this chain, trimming is 1 base at the V end and 3 bases at the J end, and the number of junction bases without a gene match is 6. CDR1 and CDR2 were assigned from the germline V gene (reference sequence) as DFQATT and SNEGSKA.